Listed here are 25 T cell receptor beta chains from one sample, sequenced in a study of blood T cell repertoires in COVID-19. Here immunoSEQ multiplex PCR was the method, and the copy in TCRdb shows in-frame clones only, minus some. Here the sample spans about 39,000 clones, about 89% being singletons. The sample taken for sequencing was peripheral blood. These receptors originate from a man between 50 and 59 years old with active or convalescent COVID-19.

This rearrangement joins TRBV4-2 to TRBJ2-2; D remains ambiguous. CDR1 is LGHNA and CDR2 is YNFKEQ in the germline V gene. The CDR3 spans 15 residues. V was pared by 3 bases and J by 5 bases, with 13 bases between. CDR3 residues: CASSQMRIGTGELFF. As DNA, the CDR3 is TGTGCCAGCAGCCAGATGCGGATCGGGACCGGGGAGCTGTTTTTT.

The chain is built from TRBV12-3 or TRBV12-4 and TRBJ1-2; 7 positions match TRBD1. This CDR3 has 13 residues. Losses at the gene ends were 5 bases for V and 7 bases for J; bases not matched to a gene: 7. The CDR3 DNA reads as TGTGCCAGCAGTCGAATACAGGGGTCTGGCTACACCTTC. Its protein product is CASSRIQGSGYTF.

The chain carries TRBV18 and TRBJ2-1, with D perhaps matching TRBD2 (5 bases). In germline, CDR1 is KGHSH, CDR2 LQKENI. The CDR3 is 13 residues long. The V end lost 0 bases, the J end lost 7 bases, and 7 bases lay between the germline ends. CDR3 nucleotides: TGTGCCAGCTCACCACCTTCGGGGAATGAGCAGTTCTTC. Amino acid sequence: CASSPPSGNEQFF.

V gene TRBV30 combines with J gene TRBJ1-6; tentatively, D is TRBD1 (6 bases). The germline CDR1 and CDR2 sequences are GTSNPN and SVGIG (reference sequence). CDR3 length: 15 residues. V was trimmed by 3 bases and J by 7 bases, leaving 16 bases between them. The CDR3 DNA reads as TGTGCCTGGAGCCCGAAGACAGGAAGAAATTCACCCCTCCACTTT. Its protein product is CAWSPKTGRNSPLHF.

J is TRBJ1-1 and V is TRBV28, with D unclear. Germline V gene data show CDR1 as MDHEN and CDR2 as SYDVKM. The CDR3 is 12 amino acids. Trimming pared 6 bases from V and 1 base from J, leaving 6 bases between. CDR3 nucleotides: TGTGCCAGCAGCAACTCGAACACTGAAGCTTTCTTT. Translating it yields CASSNSNTEAFF.

The chain is built from TRBV11-2 and TRBJ2-5; D might be TRBD2 (6 bases). CDR3 size: 14 residues. CDR1 and CDR2 from the germline V gene are SGHAT and FQNNGV. V was clipped by 3 bases and J by 4 bases, with 12 bases between them. Here the CDR3 reads CASSFNGGGETQYF. The CDR3 coding sequence is TGTGCCAGCAGCTTTAACGGGGGAGGAGAGACCCAGTACTTC.

This rearrangement joins TRBV11-2 to TRBJ2-5, with D tentatively TRBD2 (5 bases). The germline V and J ends were trimmed by 0 bases and 4 bases, with 12 bases remaining between them. The CDR3 spans 15 residues. Looked up from germline, CDR1 is SGHAT and CDR2 is FQNNGV. CDR3 protein: CASSLEGWGAETQYF. CDR3 sequence (DNA): TGTGCCAGCAGCTTAGAAGGGTGGGGAGCAGAGACCCAGTACTTC.

On this clone: The junction does not match germline at one end; this may be a read error. The chain recombines TRBV7-9 with TRBJ1-1; 7 nucleotides align to TRBD1. Germline assignment: CDR1 SEHNR and CDR2 FQNEAQ (reference sequence). The CDR3 totals 15 residues. The CDR3: CASSLAWDRNTEAFF. The CDR3 nucleotides are TGTGCCAGCAGCCTAGCCTGGGACAGGAACACTGAAGCTTTCTTT.

This chain joins TRBV29-1 and TRBJ2-4, with 8 nucleotides matching TRBD1. V dropped 6 bases and J dropped 3; count of bases not matched to a gene: 7. The CDR3 totals 14 residues. The germline CDR1 and CDR2 sequences are SQVTM and ANQGSEA. This CDR3 reads CSVGQGAGKNIQYF. DNA of the CDR3: TGCAGCGTAGGCCAGGGGGCCGGCAAAAACATTCAGTACTTC.

This rearrangement joins TRBV27 to TRBJ1-3; 7 bases line up with TRBD1. V shed 3 bases, J shed 2 bases, and the junction held 4 bases outside the gene matches. CDR1 is MNHEY, CDR2 SMNVEV, per germline (reference sequence). The CDR3 totals 15 residues. CDR3 region: CASSFSTGTGNTIYF. The CDR3 DNA sequence: TGTGCCAGCAGTTTTTCGACAGGGACTGGAAACACCATATATTTT.

Comments on this clone: The junction departs from germline at one end; a sequencing error may be responsible. The chain combines TRBV5-6 with TRBJ1-2; 9 nucleotides align to TRBD1. The CDR3 runs to 14 residues. Per germline, CDR1 SGHDT and CDR2 YYEEEE. CDR3 in amino acids: CASSQRDRELPNAF. CDR3 nucleotide sequence: TGTGCCAGCAGCCAGCGGGACAGGGAATTACCAAACGCCTTC.

V gene TRBV3-1 (or the pseudogene TRBV3-2) combines with J gene TRBJ1-1; no definite D call. Trimming pared 0 bases from V and 1 base from J, leaving 6 bases between. Germline CDR1 and CDR2: LGHDT and YNNKEL (reference sequence). The CDR3 contains 14 residues. The CDR3 sequence: CASSQDAANTEAFF. The CDR3 DNA follows: TGTGCCAGCAGCCAAGATGCGGCGAACACTGAAGCTTTCTTT.

This clone was counted a single time. This chain links TRBV5-1 with TRBJ2-2; no clear D. Between the trimmed V and J ends, which lost 0 bases and 6 bases, there was a span of 3 bases. CDR1 SGHRS and CDR2 YFSETQ come from the germline V gene. The CDR3 is 12 amino acids. The CDR3 DNA follows: TGCGCCAGCAGCTTGGCCTCCGGGGAGCTGTTTTTT. Translating it yields CASSLASGELFF.

The gene calls are TRBV5-1 and TRBJ2-1; 15 bases fit TRBD2. The CDR3 is made up of 18 amino acids. Germline V gives CDR1 SGHRS, CDR2 YFSETQ. V was clipped by 3 bases and J by 5 bases; unmatched bases: 9. CDR3 sequence (DNA): TGCGCCAGCAGCTACAGGACTAGCGGGAGGGCCCTGAACAATGAGCAGTTCTTC. It is translated as CASSYRTSGRALNNEQFF.

This clone appeared once. The chain employs TRBV9 and TRBJ2-2, with a weak D call TRBD1 (7 bases). Germline V gene sequence: CDR1 SGDLS, CDR2 YYNGEE. The ends were cut back, 3 bases at V and 4 bases at J, with 19 bases in the middle. This CDR3 contains 17 residues. The DNA for the CDR3 is TGTGCCAGCAGCGAGGGGGCTAGCGAATACCTCACCGGGGAGCTGTTTTTT. Translation gives CASSEGASEYLTGELFF.

The chain uses TRBV4-1 and TRBJ1-5; D is unclear. The V end was cut by 0 bases, the J end by 13 bases, with 13 bases between. The CDR3 runs to 13 residues. The germline V gene encodes CDR1 MGHRA and CDR2 YSYEKL. The CDR3 is CASSQDLPARQHF. DNA of the CDR3: TGCGCCAGCAGCCAAGATCTGCCGGCCAGGCAGCATTTT.

The rearrangement links TRBV10-3 to TRBJ1-2; 7 bases agree with TRBD1. The CDR3 is 19 amino acids. Germline CDR1 reads ENHRY; CDR2 reads SYGVKD. V trimming: 3 bases; J trimming: 2 bases; junction bases outside the gene matches: 18. CDR3 nucleotide sequence: TGTGCCATCAGTGACCCGGGACAGAGGTCACAACCCGGAAACTATGGCTACACCTTC. Residues: CAISDPGQRSQPGNYGYTF.

This clone was counted between two and nine times. Within the sample, other DNA sequences also encode this same CDR3. This chain uses TRBV7-9 with TRBJ1-4; D gene unclear. The CDR3 length is 15 residues. Germline CDR1 reads SEHNR; CDR2 reads FQNEAQ (reference sequence). Trimming removed 1 base from V and 4 bases from J, with 10 bases in between. The DNA for the CDR3 is TGTGCCAGCAGCTTAGAGGGCGGGAATAATGAAAAACTGTTTTTT. Protein: CASSLEGGNNEKLFF.

The chain combines TRBV6-2 or TRBV6-3 with TRBJ2-2, with D uncertain. The CDR3 consists of 14 residues. The germline V gene has CDR1 MNHEY and CDR2 SVGEGT. Trimming removed 0 bases at V and 4 bases at J, with 6 bases between. The CDR3 sequence is CASSYSTLTGELFF. The CDR3 nucleotides read TGTGCCAGCAGTTACTCGACACTCACCGGGGAGCTGTTTTTT.

CDR3 sequence reads: CASSWQGRRELFF. DNA of the CDR3: TGTGCCAGCAGCTGGCAGGGTCGAAGGGAGCTGTTTTTT. This chain joins TRBV5-6 and TRBJ2-2; perhaps TRBD1 as D (5 bases). Trimming stripped 3 bases from V and 9 bases from J, with 12 bases between. The CDR3 covers 13 residues. CDR1 and CDR2 from the germline V gene are SGHDT and YYEEEE.

About this clone: Other DNA sequences from this sample encode an identical CDR3 as well. The chain couples TRBV3-1 (or the pseudogene TRBV3-2) to TRBJ1-2, with no clear D. This CDR3 has 13 amino acids. V was trimmed by 4 bases and J by 3 bases, leaving 9 bases between them. From germline, CDR1 is LGHDT and CDR2 YNNKEL (reference sequence). The CDR3 DNA reads TGTGCCAGCAGCCCAACTAAGGACTATGGCTACACCTTC. Translating it yields CASSPTKDYGYTF.

This chain joins TRBV28 and TRBJ2-1; no clear D. This CDR3 is 12 amino acids long. Germline loops: CDR1 MDHEN, CDR2 SYDVKM. Deletions cut 7 bases from V and 7 bases from J, with 11 bases between. The DNA for the CDR3 is TGTGCCAGCATCTCTATTTGGAATGAGCAGTTCTTC. This sequence encodes CASISIWNEQFF.

V and J are TRBV5-1 and TRBJ1-4; perhaps TRBD1 as D (5 bases). Trimming cost V 4 bases and J 4 bases, with 20 bases left between them. The CDR3 contains 17 residues. Germline CDR1 and CDR2: SGHRS and YFSETQ. This CDR3 reads CASSHGNLGQRNEKLFF. The CDR3 DNA is TGCGCCAGCAGCCATGGAAACCTGGGGCAGCGTAATGAAAAACTGTTTTTT.

The chain employs TRBV28 and TRBJ1-1, with 8 nucleotides matching TRBD1. Trimming took 5 bases from V and 1 from J; bases not matched to a gene: 3. Germline V gene sequence: CDR1 MDHEN, CDR2 SYDVKM. The CDR3 has 14 amino acids. CDR3 protein: CASSPGQGNTEAFF. DNA for the CDR3: TGTGCCAGCAGTCCCGGACAGGGGAACACTGAAGCTTTCTTT.

This clone was detected only once. The chain is built from TRBV5-5 and TRBJ1-2; the D gene is possibly TRBD1 (6 bases). The CDR3 covers 15 residues. Trimming took off 6 bases at V and 3 bases at J, with 18 bases between the two ends. CDR1 is SGHKS and CDR2 is YYEKEE in the germline V gene (reference sequence). CDR3 region: CASTTGGPEDYGYTF. DNA for the CDR3: TGTGCCAGCACCACGGGGGGGCCCGAGGACTATGGCTACACCTTC.